This T cell receptor beta chain derives from a study of CD8 T cells in ankylosing spondylitis. Notes on the study in general: Apparently characteristic of ankylosing spondylitis blood was a TCR beta motif (roughly eight highly homologous variants). Disease-linked clones reportedly showed significant enrichment in matched ankylosing spondylitis synovial fluid.

Quantitative 5'-RACE with molecular barcodes produced the TCR beta libraries. From the 5' RACE reads, TCRdb called clonotypes with MiXCR, one entry per CDR3 protein. Of around 890,000 distinct CDR3 sequences in the sample, 10% to 15% are singletons; the top ten hold just over 0.5%. V was cut by 3 bases and J by 4 bases, with 12 bases left in between. The CDR3 covers 14 residues. Germline CDR1 and CDR2: SGHTA and FQGNSA. At least ten counts were recorded for this clonotype. Its antigen is not identified. The clonotype was recovered from a male donor with ankylosing spondylitis. The chain recombines TRBV7-2 with TRBJ1-1; tentatively, D is TRBD1 (6 bases). The source material was blood, either unsorted or a sorted T cell fraction (not recorded which). The CDR3, as DNA: TGTGCCAGCAGCTTCAGGGGAGGGGTCACTGAAGCTTTCTTT. It translates to CASSFRGGVTEAFF.